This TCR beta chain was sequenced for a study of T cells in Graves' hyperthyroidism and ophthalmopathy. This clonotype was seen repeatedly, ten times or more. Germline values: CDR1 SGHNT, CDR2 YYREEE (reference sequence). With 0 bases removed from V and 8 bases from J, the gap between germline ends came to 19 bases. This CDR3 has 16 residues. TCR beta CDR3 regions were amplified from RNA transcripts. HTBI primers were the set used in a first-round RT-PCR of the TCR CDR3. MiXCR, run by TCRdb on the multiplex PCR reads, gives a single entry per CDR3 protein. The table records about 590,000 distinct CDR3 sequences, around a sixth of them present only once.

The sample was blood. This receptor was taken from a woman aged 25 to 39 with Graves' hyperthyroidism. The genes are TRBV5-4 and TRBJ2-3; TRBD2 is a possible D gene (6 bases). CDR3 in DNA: TGTGCCAGCAGCTTGGCCCTGGGACTGAATCAGGGTACGCAGTATTTT. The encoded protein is CASSLALGLNQGTQYF.